The next 32 T cell receptor beta chains were all read from a single sample in a study of CD8 T cells in Susac syndrome. Random hexamers were used to reverse transcribe the RNA input (about 0.5 to 1 ug). From the immunoSEQ multiplex PCR reads, TCRdb called clonotypes with MiXCR, one entry per CDR3 protein. The sample shows about 440,000 distinct CDR3 sequences, more than 80% of them seen only once. Sequenced sample: CD8+ T cells from PBMCs. Receptor source: a human donor with multiple sclerosis.

This rearrangement joins TRBV5-5 to TRBJ1-5; D call uncertain. The length of the CDR3 is 13 residues. Germline V gene data show CDR1 as SGHKS and CDR2 as YYEKEE (reference sequence). The V end was cut by 4 bases, the J end by 5 bases, with 10 bases between. The CDR3 nucleotides read TGTGCCAGCAGCGCGGACGGTTATCAGCCCCAGCATTTT. Its protein is CASSADGYQPQHF.

This rearrangement joins TRBV14 to TRBJ2-5; D possibly corresponds to TRBD1 (5 bases). V was shortened by 2 bases and J by 4 bases, with 11 bases between the two germline ends. CDR1 and CDR2 from the germline V gene are SGHDN and FVKESK. The length of the CDR3 is 14 residues. The DNA for the CDR3 is TGTGCCAGCAGCCAACACCCAAGGGGAGAGACCCAGTACTTC. This codes for CASSQHPRGETQYF. The full variable domain, rest sourced from reference TRBV14 and TRBJ2-5, is EAGVTQFPSHSVIEKGQTVTLRCDPISGHDNLYWYRRVMGKEIKFLLHFVKESKQDESGMPNNRFLAERTGGTYSTLKVQPAELEDSGVYFCASSQHPRGETQYFGPGTRLLVL.

This chain joins TRBV27 and TRBJ1-1, with a weak D call TRBD1 (5 bases). Trimming removed 2 bases from V and 4 bases from J, with 11 bases in between. CDR1 MNHEY and CDR2 SMNVEV come from the germline V gene (reference sequence). There are 14 residues in the CDR3. The CDR3 DNA is TGTGCCAGCAGTTTAATGGGGGGTCGCACTGAAGCTTTCTTT. It translates to CASSLMGGRTEAFF.

The chain is built from TRBV15 and TRBJ2-7, with TRBD2 matching 10 bases. Germline values: CDR1 LNHNV, CDR2 YYDKDF (reference sequence). V was pared by 5 bases and J by 3 bases, with 1 base of the junction left unmatched. This CDR3 spans 13 amino acids. The CDR3 coding sequence is TGTGCCACCAGCCCTAGCGGGAGCTACGAGCAGTACTTC. It yields the protein CATSPSGSYEQYF.

This chain uses TRBV7-2 with TRBJ2-7; D call uncertain. This CDR3 spans 15 amino acids. With 1 base removed from V and 5 bases from J, the gap between germline ends came to 15 bases. Germline lookup yields CDR1 SGHTA and CDR2 FQGNSA. CDR3 loop: CASSLGLTRANEQYF. CDR3 bases: TGTGCCAGCAGCTTAGGCCTGACACGGGCCAACGAGCAGTACTTC.

The genes are TRBV4-1 and TRBJ1-2, with 7 bases aligning to TRBD1. There are 14 residues in the CDR3. CDR1 MGHRA and CDR2 YSYEKL come from the germline V gene. The V gene end was trimmed by 7 bases and the J gene end by 4 bases; junction bases not matched to a gene: 9. Here the CDR3 reads CASTRQGGSYGYTF. The CDR3 bases are TGCGCCAGCACGCGACAGGGAGGGAGCTATGGCTACACCTTC.

This clonotype showed up just once. The chain joins TRBV7-3 to TRBJ2-1, with 9 bases matching TRBD1. This CDR3 spans 15 amino acids. Trimming took 1 base from V and 6 from J; bases not matched to a gene: 4. Germline V CDR1 and CDR2: SGHTA, FQGTGA. CDR3 in DNA: TGTGCCAGCAGCTTAATAGGACAGGGGCCCAATGAGCAGTTCTTC. It yields the protein CASSLIGQGPNEQFF. Based on the CDR3 plus reference TRBV7-3 and TRBJ2-1, the full variable domain is GAGVSQTPSNKVTEKGKYVELRCDPISGHTALYWYRQSLGQGPEFLIYFQGTGAADDSGLPNDRFFAVRPEGSVSTLKIQRTERGDSAVYLCASSLIGQGPNEQFFGPGTRLTVL.

The genes are TRBV10-1 and TRBJ1-5; possible D gene TRBD1, 6 bases. The germline V and J ends were trimmed by 6 bases and 4 bases, with 16 bases remaining between them. The CDR3 runs to 15 residues. In germline, CDR1 is WNHNN, CDR2 SYGVQD (reference sequence). CDR3 protein: CASSGGLGGNQPQHF. The DNA of the CDR3 is TGCGCCAGCAGCGGGGGCCTCGGGGGGAATCAGCCCCAGCATTTT.

This clonotype was recorded once. V usage is TRBV5-1 and J usage is TRBJ2-2, with TRBD1 matching over 7 bases. J lost 2 bases, V lost 2 bases, and 3 bases had no gene match. The CDR3 runs 15 residues. Germline loops: CDR1 SGHRS, CDR2 YFSETQ. CDR3 residues: CASSFRDSNTGELFF. The CDR3 nucleotides read TGCGCCAGCAGCTTCCGGGACAGTAACACCGGGGAGCTGTTTTTT.

The V gene is TRBV15, the J gene TRBJ2-5; D unclear. The CDR3 spans 15 residues. V shed 0 bases and J shed 1 base, with 9 bases lying between them. The germline CDR1 and CDR2 sequences are LNHNV and YYDKDF (reference sequence). The CDR3, as DNA: TGTGCCACCAGCAGAGATTTCGCGGCCCAAGAGACCCAGTACTTC. Translating it yields CATSRDFAAQETQYF. Full variable domain (outside the CDR3, taken from reference TRBV15 and TRBJ2-5): DAMVIQNPRYQVTQFGKPVTLSCSQTLNHNVMYWYQQKSSQAPKLLFHYYDKDFNNEADTPDNFQSRRPNTSFCFLDIRSPGLGDTAMYLCATSRDFAAQETQYFGPGTRLLVL.

V gene TRBV6-5 combines with J gene TRBJ1-2, with D unclear. CDR1 is MNHEY, CDR2 SVGAGI, per germline. V gave up 5 bases and J gave up 6 bases, with 13 bases separating them. The CDR3 contains 13 residues. The CDR3 region has the DNA TGTGCCAGCAGTCCCCCCGTCGGCCATGGCTACACCTTC. Translating gives CASSPPVGHGYTF.

J is TRBJ2-4 and V is TRBV5-6; 7 bases align to TRBD1. Germline V gives CDR1 SGHDT, CDR2 YYEEEE. CDR3 length: 16 residues. Trimming at V came to 0 bases and at J to 9 bases, leaving 12 bases not matched to a gene. The CDR3 nucleotides are TGTGCCAGCAGCTTGGTAGGGGGCGATATTAGTGGCATTCAGTACTTC. This codes for CASSLVGGDISGIQYF.

The chain is built from TRBV5-4 and TRBJ2-5, with 7 bases matching TRBD1. Germline V lookup: CDR1 SGHNT, CDR2 YYREEE (reference sequence). Trimming at V came to 4 bases and at J to 5 bases, leaving 8 bases not matched to a gene. There are 14 residues in the CDR3. The CDR3 nucleotides read TGTGCCAGCAGCGACAGGGAGCCTAGGGAGACCCAGTACTTC. It is translated as CASSDREPRETQYF.

This sequence joins TRBV2 and TRBJ1-2; no definite D call. The CDR3 runs 15 residues. Per germline, CDR1 SNHLY and CDR2 FYNNEI. Trimming cost V 2 bases and J 4 bases, with 14 bases left between them. The CDR3 is CASSEFITTSYGYTF. CDR3 nucleotides: TGTGCCAGCAGTGAATTCATCACTACAAGCTATGGCTACACCTTC.

This chain joins TRBV6-5 and TRBJ2-5; the D gene is possibly TRBD2 (5 bases). This CDR3 is 12 amino acids long. The V gene lost 10 bases and the J gene lost 4 bases, with 13 bases spanning the gap. Germline lookup yields CDR1 MNHEY and CDR2 SVGAGI. CDR3 amino acids: CATREGLETQYF. CDR3 sequence (DNA): TGTGCCACCAGAGAGGGATTAGAGACCCAGTACTTC.

The CDR3 coding sequence is TGCAGTGCTTCTCAAGGACAAATGTCTAACTATGGCTACACCTTC. It is translated as CSASQGQMSNYGYTF. The chain combines TRBV20-1 with TRBJ1-2; tentatively, D is TRBD1 (5 bases). The CDR3 loop spans 15 amino acids. Germline values: CDR1 DFQATT, CDR2 SNEGSKA (reference sequence). V was clipped by 5 bases and J by 0 bases, with 16 bases between them.

The chain employs TRBV2 and TRBJ2-3; D gene uncertain. This CDR3 has 16 amino acids. Trimming took 5 bases from V and 4 from J, leaving 19 bases between them. Per the germline V gene, CDR1 is SNHLY and CDR2 is FYNNEI. CDR3 nucleotides: TGTGCCAGCAGTCCGAGTGTGGTGTCCACTTCAGATACGCAGTATTTT. Translating it yields CASSPSVVSTSDTQYF.

The chain recombines TRBV20-1 with TRBJ1-2; TRBD1 matches 7 bases. Trimming at V came to 0 bases and at J to 2 bases, leaving 12 bases not matched to a gene. Germline CDR1 reads DFQATT; CDR2 reads SNEGSKA (reference sequence). The CDR3 has 17 amino acids. The CDR3 DNA follows: TGCAGTGCTAGAGATGCGAGGGAAGAGGGGGCAAACTATGGCTACACCTTC. This translates into CSARDAREEGANYGYTF.

This clonotype came up a few times. The rearrangement uses TRBV6-1 and TRBJ1-5, with D unclear. The CDR3 sequence is 12 residues long. Germline V gene lookup returns CDR1 MNHNS and CDR2 SASEGT. Between the trimmed V and J ends, which lost 6 bases and 7 bases, there was a span of 10 bases. The DNA for the CDR3 is TGTGCCAGCAGGGGCTTAGGGCAGCCCCAGCATTTT. This encodes CASRGLGQPQHF.

The chain recombines TRBV27 with TRBJ1-4, with D perhaps TRBD1 (6 bases). The germline V gene encodes CDR1 MNHEY and CDR2 SMNVEV (reference sequence). The CDR3 has 15 amino acids. The V gene lost 1 base and the J gene lost 6 bases, with 12 bases spanning the gap. The CDR3 region is CASSLLSGVDEKLFF. Here the CDR3 DNA reads TGTGCCAGCAGTTTATTGTCAGGGGTAGATGAAAAACTGTTTTTT.

This chain joins TRBV12-3 or TRBV12-4 and TRBJ1-2, with D maybe TRBD1 (5 bases). Trimming stripped 8 bases from V and 2 bases from J, with 18 bases between. This CDR3 comprises 15 residues. The DNA for the CDR3 is TGTGCCAGCCCCTCTCACCCGGGACGGAACTATGGCTACACCTTC. As protein: CASPSHPGRNYGYTF.

This chain joins TRBV6-5 and TRBJ2-7; 12 bases are a match to TRBD2. V was pared by 6 bases and J by 5 bases, with 8 bases of the junction left unmatched. Germline lookup yields CDR1 MNHEY and CDR2 SVGAGI. The CDR3 length is 15 residues. This CDR3 is CASRGGLAGSHEQYF. CDR3 nucleotides: TGTGCCAGCAGAGGGGGACTAGCGGGTAGTCACGAGCAGTACTTC.

The chain has TRBV19 and TRBJ2-1; 8 bases match TRBD2. The germline gives CDR1 LNHDA, CDR2 SQIVND (reference sequence). The CDR3 is made up of 16 amino acids. With 3 bases clipped from V and 2 bases from J, the junction kept 6 bases outside the gene matches. CDR3 region: CASSIGSGLAYNEQFF. For the CDR3, the DNA is TGTGCCAGTAGTATCGGGTCGGGACTAGCCTACAATGAGCAGTTCTTC. The whole variable domain, filled in from reference TRBV19 and TRBJ2-1, reads DGGITQSPKYLFRKEGQNVTLSCEQNLNHDAMYWYRQDPGQGLRLIYYSQIVNDFQKGDIAEGYSVSREKKESFPLTVTSAQKNPTAFYLCASSIGSGLAYNEQFFGPGTRLTVL.

The rearrangement joins TRBV6-5 to TRBJ1-2, with 7 bases fitting TRBD1. This CDR3 has 13 amino acids. With V trimmed by 8 bases and J by 1 base, 4 bases remained unmatched. The germline V gene encodes CDR1 MNHEY and CDR2 SVGAGI. The CDR3 spells CASSWDSNYGYTF. The CDR3 DNA reads as TGTGCCAGCTCCTGGGACAGTAACTATGGCTACACCTTC.

This clonotype occurred once. V and J are TRBV4-1 and TRBJ1-5, with unresolved D. This CDR3 has 15 residues. Germline V gene lookup returns CDR1 MGHRA and CDR2 YSYEKL. Trimming cost V 0 bases and J 1 base, with 7 bases left between them. The CDR3, as DNA: TGCGCCAGCAGCCAAGATTTGGAGAGCAATCAGCCCCAGCATTTT. Residues: CASSQDLESNQPQHF.

J is TRBJ2-3 and V is TRBV2, with D hard to call. The V and J ends lost 5 bases and 5 bases respectively, with 8 bases between them. Germline CDR1 and CDR2: SNHLY and FYNNEI. This CDR3 has 12 residues. The CDR3 nucleotides are TGTGCCAGCAGTCCTTCAAGAGATACGCAGTATTTT. Residues: CASSPSRDTQYF.

This chain connects TRBV10-2 to TRBJ2-3; D is uncertain. The CDR3 runs 11 residues. CDR1 WSHSY and CDR2 SAAADI come from the germline V gene. V was pared by 4 bases and J by 7 bases, with 6 bases between. The CDR3 DNA is TGCGCCAGCAGTGGAGAAAATACGCAGTATTTT. As protein: CASSGENTQYF.

This rearrangement joins TRBV2 to TRBJ1-1; 11 nucleotides match TRBD1. V shed 6 bases and J 5 bases; nucleotides not matched to a gene: 8. CDR3 length: 15 amino acids. The germline CDR1 and CDR2 sequences are SNHLY and FYNNEI. The CDR3 here is CASRADRGRWTEAFF. The CDR3 coding sequence is TGTGCCAGCAGGGCGGACAGGGGGCGTTGGACTGAAGCTTTCTTT.

This clonotype was counted once. The chain employs TRBV28 and TRBJ1-5; TRBD1 matches at 7 bases. Germline trimming cut 7 bases from V and 0 bases from J; bases unmatched to any gene: 6. The CDR3 has 15 amino acids. CDR1 MDHEN and CDR2 SYDVKM come from the germline V gene. The CDR3 DNA follows: TGTGCCAGCACGGGGACAGACGATAGCAATCAGCCCCAGCATTTT. Protein product: CASTGTDDSNQPQHF. Looking up the rest from reference TRBV28 and TRBJ1-5 gives the full variable domain: DVKVTQSSRYLVKRTGEKVFLECVQDMDHENMFWYRQDPGLGLRLIYFSYDVKMKEKGDIPEGYSVSREKKERFSLILESASTNQTSMYLCASTGTDDSNQPQHFGDGTRLSIL.

CDR3 sequence reads: CASSMWKDTEAFF. CDR3 DNA sequence: TGTGCCAGTAGTATGTGGAAGGACACTGAAGCTTTCTTT. The chain links TRBV19 to TRBJ1-1; D unresolved. Trimming removed 3 bases from V and 3 bases from J, with 8 bases in between. Germline CDR1 reads LNHDA; CDR2 reads SQIVND (reference sequence). The CDR3 spans 13 residues.

The chain couples TRBV7-9 to TRBJ2-1, with D perhaps matching TRBD2 (6 bases). Germline V gene lookup returns CDR1 SEHNR and CDR2 FQNEAQ (reference sequence). This CDR3 has 16 residues. Trimming took 4 bases from V and 0 from J, leaving 13 bases between them. The CDR3 region has the DNA TGTGCCAGCAGCTGGGAGCGGGTGAGCTCCTACAATGAGCAGTTCTTC. It yields the protein CASSWERVSSYNEQFF.

The V gene is TRBV19, the J gene TRBJ2-5; a weak D match, TRBD1 (6 bases). The CDR3 totals 17 residues. Trimming took off 0 bases at V and 2 bases at J, with 16 bases between the two ends. The germline V gene has CDR1 LNHDA and CDR2 SQIVND (reference sequence). The CDR3 reads CASSIDSRTETQETQYF. Written as DNA, the CDR3 is TGTGCCAGTAGTATAGATTCCCGGACAGAGACACAAGAGACCCAGTACTTC.